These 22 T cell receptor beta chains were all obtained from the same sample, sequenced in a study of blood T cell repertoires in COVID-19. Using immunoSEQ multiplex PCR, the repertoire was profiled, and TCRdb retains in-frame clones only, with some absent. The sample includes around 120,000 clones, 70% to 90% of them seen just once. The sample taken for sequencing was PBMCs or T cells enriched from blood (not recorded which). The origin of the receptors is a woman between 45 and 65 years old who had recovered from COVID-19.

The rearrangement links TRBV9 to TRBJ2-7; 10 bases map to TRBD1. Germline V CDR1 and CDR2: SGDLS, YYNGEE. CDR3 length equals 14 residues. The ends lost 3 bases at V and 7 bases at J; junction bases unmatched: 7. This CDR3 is CASSAGQGFWEQYF. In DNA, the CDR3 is TGTGCCAGCAGCGCGGGACAGGGGTTTTGGGAGCAGTACTTC. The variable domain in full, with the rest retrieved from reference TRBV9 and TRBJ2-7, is DSGVTQTPKHLITATGQRVTLRCSPRSGDLSVYWYQQSLDQGLQFLIQYYNGEERAKGNILERFSAQQFPDLHSELNLSSLELGDSALYFCASSAGQGFWEQYFGPGTRLTVT.

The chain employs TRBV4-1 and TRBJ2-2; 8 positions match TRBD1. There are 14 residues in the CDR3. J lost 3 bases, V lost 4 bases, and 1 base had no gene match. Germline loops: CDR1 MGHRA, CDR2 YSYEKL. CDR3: CASSPTGDTGELFF. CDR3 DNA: TGCGCCAGCAGCCCGACAGGGGACACCGGGGAGCTGTTTTTT.

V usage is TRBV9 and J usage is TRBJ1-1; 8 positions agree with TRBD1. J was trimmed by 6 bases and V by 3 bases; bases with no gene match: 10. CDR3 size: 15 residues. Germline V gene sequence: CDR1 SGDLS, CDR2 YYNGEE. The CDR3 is CASSADRGFGSEAFF. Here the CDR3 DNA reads TGTGCCAGCAGCGCAGACAGGGGTTTCGGCTCTGAAGCTTTCTTT.

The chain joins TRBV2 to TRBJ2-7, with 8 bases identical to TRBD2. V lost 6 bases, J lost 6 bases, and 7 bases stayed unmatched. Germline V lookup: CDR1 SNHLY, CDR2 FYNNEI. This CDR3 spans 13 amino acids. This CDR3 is CASRAGAGGEQYF. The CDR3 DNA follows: TGTGCCAGCAGGGCTGGGGCGGGGGGCGAGCAGTACTTC. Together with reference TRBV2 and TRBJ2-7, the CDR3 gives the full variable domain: EPEVTQTPSHQVTQMGQEVILRCVPISNHLYFYWYRQILGQKVEFLVSFYNNEISEKSEIFDDQFSVERPDGSNFTLKIRSTKLEDSAMYFCASRAGAGGEQYFGPGTRLTVT.

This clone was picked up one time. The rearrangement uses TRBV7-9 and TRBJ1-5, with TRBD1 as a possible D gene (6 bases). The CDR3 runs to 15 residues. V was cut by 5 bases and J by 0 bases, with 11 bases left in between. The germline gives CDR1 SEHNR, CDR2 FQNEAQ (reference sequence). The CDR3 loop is CASSLDSSSNQPQHF. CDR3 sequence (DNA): TGTGCCAGCAGCCTGGACAGTTCTAGCAATCAGCCCCAGCATTTT.

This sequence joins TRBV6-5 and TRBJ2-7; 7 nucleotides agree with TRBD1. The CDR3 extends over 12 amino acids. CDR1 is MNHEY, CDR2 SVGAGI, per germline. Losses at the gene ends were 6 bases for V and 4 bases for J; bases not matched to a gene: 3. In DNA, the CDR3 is TGTGCCAGCAGGGACAGGATTTACGAGCAGTACTTC. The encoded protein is CASRDRIYEQYF.

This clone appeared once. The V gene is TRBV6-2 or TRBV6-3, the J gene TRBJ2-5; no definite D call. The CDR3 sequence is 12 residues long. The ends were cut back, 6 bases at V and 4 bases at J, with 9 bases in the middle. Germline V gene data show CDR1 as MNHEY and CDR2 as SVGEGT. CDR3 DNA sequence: TGTGCCAGCAGCCACGAGGCAGAGACCCAGTACTTC. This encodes CASSHEAETQYF.

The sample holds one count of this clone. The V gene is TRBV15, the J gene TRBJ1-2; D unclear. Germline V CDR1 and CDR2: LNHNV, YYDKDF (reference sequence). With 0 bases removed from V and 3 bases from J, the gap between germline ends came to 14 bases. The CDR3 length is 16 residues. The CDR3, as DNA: TGTGCCACCAGCAGAGATCGCGGGCGACGGCACTATGGCTACACCTTC. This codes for CATSRDRGRRHYGYTF.

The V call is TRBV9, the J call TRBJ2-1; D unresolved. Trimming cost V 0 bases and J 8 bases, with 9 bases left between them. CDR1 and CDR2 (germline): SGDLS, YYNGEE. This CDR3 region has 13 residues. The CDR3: CASSVDSYYEQFF. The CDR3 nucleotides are TGTGCCAGCAGCGTAGATTCGTACTATGAGCAGTTCTTC.

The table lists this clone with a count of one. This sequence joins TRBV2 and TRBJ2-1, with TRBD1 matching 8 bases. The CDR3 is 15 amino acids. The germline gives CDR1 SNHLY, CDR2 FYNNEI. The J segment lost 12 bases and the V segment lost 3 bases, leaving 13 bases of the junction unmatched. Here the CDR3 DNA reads TGTGCCAGCAGTGAGGAGGGACAGGCCGGGGGCGTGCAGTTCTTC. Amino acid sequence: CASSEEGQAGGVQFF. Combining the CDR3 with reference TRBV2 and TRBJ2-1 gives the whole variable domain EPEVTQTPSHQVTQMGQEVILRCVPISNHLYFYWYRQILGQKVEFLVSFYNNEISEKSEIFDDQFSVERPDGSNFTLKIRSTKLEDSAMYFCASSEEGQAGGVQFFGPGTRLTVL.

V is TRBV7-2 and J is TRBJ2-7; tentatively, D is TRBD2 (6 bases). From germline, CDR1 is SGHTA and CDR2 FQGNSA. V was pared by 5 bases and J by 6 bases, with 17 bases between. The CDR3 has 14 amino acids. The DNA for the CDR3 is TGTGCCAGCAGCACCAGCGGGTCCCCCCTCGAGCAGTACTTC. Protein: CASSTSGSPLEQYF.

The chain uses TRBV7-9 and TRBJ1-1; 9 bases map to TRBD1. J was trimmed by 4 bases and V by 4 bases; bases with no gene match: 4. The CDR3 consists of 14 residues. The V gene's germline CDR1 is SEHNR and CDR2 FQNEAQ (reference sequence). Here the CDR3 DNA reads TGTGCCAGCAGCTGGACAGGGGAGGCCACTGAAGCTTTCTTT. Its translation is CASSWTGEATEAFF. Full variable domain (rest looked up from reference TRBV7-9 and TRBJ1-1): DTGVSQNPRHKITKRGQNVTFRCDPISEHNRLYWYRQTLGQGPEFLTYFQNEAQLEKSRLLSDRFSAERPKGSFSTLEIQRTEQGDSAMYLCASSWTGEATEAFFGQGTRLTVV.

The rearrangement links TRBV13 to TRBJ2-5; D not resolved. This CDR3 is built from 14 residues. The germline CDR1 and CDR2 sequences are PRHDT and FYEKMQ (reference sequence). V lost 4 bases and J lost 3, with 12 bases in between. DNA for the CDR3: TGTGCCAGCAGCTCCCTTGACAAGGAAGAGACCCAGTACTTC. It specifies CASSSLDKEETQYF.

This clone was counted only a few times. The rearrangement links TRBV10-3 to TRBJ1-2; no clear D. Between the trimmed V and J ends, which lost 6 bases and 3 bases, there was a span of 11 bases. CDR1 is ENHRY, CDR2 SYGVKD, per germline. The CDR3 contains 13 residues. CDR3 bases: TGTGCCATCAGGGGCAGGTTAGACTATGGCTACACCTTC. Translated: CAIRGRLDYGYTF.

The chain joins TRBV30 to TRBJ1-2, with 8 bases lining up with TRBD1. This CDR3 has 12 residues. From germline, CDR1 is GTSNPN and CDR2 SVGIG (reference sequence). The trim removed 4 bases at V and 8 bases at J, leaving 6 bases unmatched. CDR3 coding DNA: TGTGCCTGGACCGAACAGGGGGGCGGCTACACCTTC. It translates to CAWTEQGGGYTF.

The CDR3 sequence is CASSFIGVENTEAFF. The CDR3 coding sequence is TGTGCCAGCAGCTTCATCGGGGTGGAGAACACTGAAGCTTTCTTT. V gene TRBV5-4 combines with J gene TRBJ1-1; D ambiguous. Per the germline V gene, CDR1 is SGHNT and CDR2 is YYREEE (reference sequence). The CDR3 extends over 15 amino acids. Trimming cost V 2 bases and J 1 base, with 12 bases left between them.

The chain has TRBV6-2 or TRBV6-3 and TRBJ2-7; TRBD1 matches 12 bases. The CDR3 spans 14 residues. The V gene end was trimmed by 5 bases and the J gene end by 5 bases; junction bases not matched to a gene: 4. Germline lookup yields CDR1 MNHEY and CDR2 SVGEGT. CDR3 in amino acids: CASSTGTGGDEQYF. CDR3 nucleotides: TGTGCCAGCAGTACCGGGACAGGGGGCGACGAGCAGTACTTC.

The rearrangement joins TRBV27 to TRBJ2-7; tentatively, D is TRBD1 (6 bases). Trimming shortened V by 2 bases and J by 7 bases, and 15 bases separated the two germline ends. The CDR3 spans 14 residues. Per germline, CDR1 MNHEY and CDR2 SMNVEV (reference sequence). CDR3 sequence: CASSLGQGNREQYF. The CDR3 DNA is TGTGCCAGCAGTTTAGGGCAGGGGAATCGGGAGCAGTACTTC.

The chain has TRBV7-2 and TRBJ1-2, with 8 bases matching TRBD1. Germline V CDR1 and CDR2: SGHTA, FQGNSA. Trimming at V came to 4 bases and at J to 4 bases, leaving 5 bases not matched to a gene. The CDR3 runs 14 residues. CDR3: CASSSTGAFYGYTF. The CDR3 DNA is TGTGCCAGCAGCTCGACAGGGGCATTCTATGGCTACACCTTC.

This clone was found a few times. CDR3: CASSQDQAGKVQRTGELFF. The CDR3 region has the DNA TGCGCCAGCAGCCAAGATCAGGCAGGGAAGGTCCAACGCACCGGGGAGCTGTTTTTT. The chain has TRBV4-1 and TRBJ2-2; possibly TRBD1 for D (5 bases). Germline V gene data show CDR1 as MGHRA and CDR2 as YSYEKL. The CDR3 covers 19 residues. Trimming cost V 0 bases and J 4 bases, with 21 bases left between them.

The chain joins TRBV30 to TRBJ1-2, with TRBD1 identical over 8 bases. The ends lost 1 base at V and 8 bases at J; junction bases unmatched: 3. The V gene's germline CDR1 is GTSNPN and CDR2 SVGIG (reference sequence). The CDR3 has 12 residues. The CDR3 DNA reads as TGTGCCTGGAGTGGGACAGGGATGGGCTACACCTTC. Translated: CAWSGTGMGYTF.

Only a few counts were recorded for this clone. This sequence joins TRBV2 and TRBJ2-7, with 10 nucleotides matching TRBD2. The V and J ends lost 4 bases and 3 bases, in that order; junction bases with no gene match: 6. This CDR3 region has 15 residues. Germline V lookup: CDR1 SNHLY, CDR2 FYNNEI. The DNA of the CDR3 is TGTGCCAGCAGTGGGACTAGCGGACAGATCTACGAGCAGTACTTC. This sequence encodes CASSGTSGQIYEQYF.